This passage covers 21 T cell receptor beta chains from one sample sequenced in a study of Ad26.COV2.S vaccination and SARS-CoV-2 variants. Treatment reported: approximately 18 received Ad26.COV2.S at low or high dose, single or two shots; about 5 received placebo; per-sample allocation not given. Sampling happened 63 days after the first vaccine or placebo injection. Profiling relied on immunoSEQ multiplex PCR, and the TCRdb table lists in-frame clones only, not all of them. This sample has 300,000 to 350,000 clones; about 89% occur once, and the top ten carry 5%. The sequencing here drew on peripheral blood, taken in a trial of Ad26.COV2.S vaccine versus placebo. Receptors originate from a person between 18 and 65 years old who received the Ad26.COV2.S COVID-19 vaccine or a placebo.

The V and J genes are TRBV2 and TRBJ1-1, with a tentative D call TRBD1 (6 bases). Trimming stripped 2 bases from V and 4 bases from J, with 17 bases between. Germline-derived CDR1 and CDR2 are SNHLY and FYNNEI. This CDR3 is 16 amino acids long. CDR3 in DNA: TGTGCCAGCAGTGAAAGGCTCGGGAGGGGGATCACTGAAGCTTTCTTT. Protein product: CASSERLGRGITEAFF.

The gene calls are TRBV6-5 and TRBJ1-3; the match to TRBD1 covers 11 bases. V was clipped by 6 bases and J by 7 bases; unmatched bases: 8. Per germline, CDR1 MNHEY and CDR2 SVGAGI. There are 15 residues in the CDR3. CDR3 residues: CASRFSGQGGNTIYF. The CDR3 DNA sequence: TGTGCCAGCAGGTTTTCGGGACAGGGGGGGAACACCATATATTTT.

This clone appeared once. The genes are TRBV28 and TRBJ1-2; D remains unclear. The CDR3 runs 15 residues. Germline assignment: CDR1 MDHEN and CDR2 SYDVKM. The ends were cut back, 7 bases at V and 0 bases at J, with 15 bases in the middle. The CDR3 protein is CASTNPKETNYGYTF. CDR3 sequence (DNA): TGTGCCAGCACCAACCCGAAGGAAACTAACTATGGCTACACCTTC.

The chain links TRBV4-1 to TRBJ2-1, with 13 bases lining up with TRBD2. Germline CDR1 is MGHRA and CDR2 is YSYEKL. V dropped 1 base and J dropped 0; count of bases not matched to a gene: 9. The CDR3 totals 20 residues. CDR3 protein: CASSQGGYRTSGSSYNEQFF. In nucleotides, the CDR3 is TGCGCCAGCAGCCAAGGGGGTTACAGGACTAGCGGGAGCTCCTACAATGAGCAGTTCTTC.

The rearrangement uses TRBV18 and TRBJ1-2; D is uncertain. Looked up from germline, CDR1 is KGHSH and CDR2 is LQKENI. The CDR3 sequence is 13 residues long. Trimming cost V 3 bases and J 4 bases, with 9 bases left between them. This CDR3 is CASSPGPVYGYTF. CDR3 in DNA: TGTGCCAGCTCACCCGGGCCGGTCTATGGCTACACCTTC.

CDR3 residues: CASSPLGTADASTDTQYF. The DNA of the CDR3 is TGTGCCAGCTCACCACTCGGGACAGCGGATGCTAGCACAGATACGCAGTATTTT. The V gene is TRBV18, the J gene TRBJ2-3; 7 nucleotides line up with TRBD1. This CDR3 is 18 amino acids long. The junction had 10 bases not matched to a gene; V was cut back by 1 base and J by 0 bases. Germline CDR1 and CDR2: KGHSH and LQKENI.

Details on this clone: At the DNA level, this CDR3 is encoded by other sequences in the same sample as well. V usage is TRBV28 and J usage is TRBJ1-5, with D perhaps TRBD1 (5 bases). CDR3 size: 15 residues. The V and J ends lost 3 bases and 0 bases respectively, with 9 bases between them. Germline assignment: CDR1 MDHEN and CDR2 SYDVKM. The CDR3 loop reads CASSFRGASNQPQHF. Here the CDR3 DNA reads TGTGCCAGCAGTTTTCGAGGGGCTAGCAATCAGCCCCAGCATTTT.

J is TRBJ2-2 and V is TRBV7-2; 8 bases align to TRBD2. The CDR3 runs 17 residues. V lost 1 base to trimming and J lost 2 bases; unmatched junction nucleotides: 6. Germline V gives CDR1 SGHTA, CDR2 FQGNSA. The DNA of the CDR3 is TGTGCCAGCAGCTTAGACCTGAGCGGGGGTAACACCGGGGAGCTGTTTTTT. As protein: CASSLDLSGGNTGELFF.

The V gene is TRBV6-4, the J gene TRBJ1-2, with D tentatively TRBD1 (5 bases). Trimming cost V 6 bases and J 3 bases, with 14 bases left between them. Germline CDR1 is MRHNA and CDR2 is SNTAGT. The CDR3 consists of 14 residues. The CDR3 region is CASRSFAGDYGYTF. For the CDR3, the DNA is TGTGCCAGCAGATCCTTTGCGGGGGACTATGGCTACACCTTC.

V usage is TRBV5-4 and J usage is TRBJ2-3, with 7 bases identical to TRBD1. CDR3 length equals 15 residues. Germline assignment: CDR1 SGHNT and CDR2 YYREEE (reference sequence). J gave up 2 bases and V 4 bases, and 7 bases lay outside the gene matches. CDR3 sequence: CASSLDREITDTQYF. DNA of the CDR3: TGTGCCAGCAGCCTTGACAGGGAAATCACAGATACGCAGTATTTT.

The chain has TRBV27 and TRBJ2-3; 7 positions match TRBD2. In germline, CDR1 is MNHEY, CDR2 SMNVEV (reference sequence). CDR3 length: 17 amino acids. V lost 7 bases to trimming and J lost 3 bases; unmatched junction nucleotides: 16. CDR3 protein: CASKGTLGGRETDTQYF. The CDR3 region has the DNA TGTGCCAGCAAGGGGACCTTGGGTGGGAGGGAGACAGATACGCAGTATTTT.

The J gene is TRBJ2-7, the V gene TRBV10-3, with no clear D. Germline V gives CDR1 ENHRY, CDR2 SYGVKD. The CDR3 loop spans 14 amino acids. Trimming shortened V by 0 bases and J by 5 bases, and 11 bases separated the two germline ends. In DNA, the CDR3 is TGTGCCATCAGTGAGTCGAACGCAGTCCACGAGCAGTACTTC. Translation gives CAISESNAVHEQYF.

The chain recombines TRBV12-3 or TRBV12-4 with TRBJ2-7; D is undetermined. V was cut by 5 bases and J by 4 bases, with 12 bases left in between. The CDR3 length is 13 residues. The CDR3 sequence is CASSPEEAYEQYF. The DNA for the CDR3 is TGTGCCAGCAGTCCCGAAGAAGCGTACGAGCAGTACTTC.

The chain is built from TRBV9 and TRBJ2-5, with 10 bases identical to TRBD1. The CDR3 consists of 16 residues. Germline lookup yields CDR1 SGDLS and CDR2 YYNGEE. Trimming at V came to 2 bases and at J to 4 bases, leaving 8 bases not matched to a gene. The CDR3 DNA follows: TGTGCCAGCAGCGTCGCGGGACAGGGGCTCCTAGAGACCCAGTACTTC. Translation gives CASSVAGQGLLETQYF. Using reference TRBV9 and TRBJ2-5 for the parts outside the CDR3, the full variable domain is DSGVTQTPKHLITATGQRVTLRCSPRSGDLSVYWYQQSLDQGLQFLIQYYNGEERAKGNILERFSAQQFPDLHSELNLSSLELGDSALYFCASSVAGQGLLETQYFGPGTRLLVL.

This rearrangement joins TRBV4-1 to TRBJ2-2; TRBD1 or TRBD2 may be the D gene (5 bases each). V lost 4 bases and J 5 bases, leaving 17 bases between the germline ends. Germline V gives CDR1 MGHRA, CDR2 YSYEKL. This CDR3 has 16 residues. The CDR3 DNA reads as TGCGCCAGCAGCCCACGGTGGGGGATGACGACCGGGGAGCTGTTTTTT. Amino acids: CASSPRWGMTTGELFF.

This rearrangement joins TRBV3-1 (or the pseudogene TRBV3-2) to TRBJ2-2, with 8 bases matching TRBD1. The CDR3 has 17 amino acids. V shed 2 bases and J 4 bases; nucleotides not matched to a gene: 9. Germline loops: CDR1 LGHDT, CDR2 YNNKEL (reference sequence). The CDR3 sequence is CASSQRSRGQSTGELFF. CDR3 DNA sequence: TGTGCCAGCAGCCAACGGTCCAGGGGGCAGTCCACCGGGGAGCTGTTTTTT.

The rearrangement uses TRBV28 and TRBJ2-1; 9 bases are shared with TRBD1. Per germline, CDR1 MDHEN and CDR2 SYDVKM. The CDR3 runs 16 residues. The V segment lost 1 base and the J segment 3 bases; nucleotides outside the gene matches: 4. This chain's CDR3 is CASSLSRQGVYNEQFF. The DNA for the CDR3 is TGTGCCAGCAGTTTATCTCGACAGGGGGTCTACAATGAGCAGTTCTTC.

The chain employs TRBV28 and TRBJ1-6; D not certain. The CDR3 covers 14 residues. Germline CDR1 and CDR2: MDHEN and SYDVKM. Trimming stripped 3 bases from V and 6 bases from J, with 9 bases between. The CDR3 coding sequence is TGTGCCAGCAGTTTGGCGGGCTTTAATTCACCCCTCCACTTT. This gives the protein CASSLAGFNSPLHF.

The table lists this clone with a count of one. The chain joins TRBV5-5 to TRBJ2-7; D ambiguous. CDR1 SGHKS and CDR2 YYEKEE come from the germline V gene (reference sequence). Deletions cut 2 bases from V and 1 base from J, with 4 bases between. This CDR3 is built from 12 residues. CDR3 sequence reads: CASSLQSYEQYF. DNA for the CDR3: TGTGCCAGCAGCTTACAGTCCTACGAGCAGTACTTC.

This chain links TRBV27 with TRBJ2-1; D is possibly TRBD1 or TRBD2 (5 bases each). The length of the CDR3 is 16 residues. Germline V gives CDR1 MNHEY, CDR2 SMNVEV (reference sequence). The V end lost 2 bases, the J end lost 6 bases, and 17 bases lay between the germline ends. The CDR3 DNA is TGTGCCAGCAGTTTAAACGGTCTGGGGGTCGGCAATGAGCAGTTCTTC. It specifies CASSLNGLGVGNEQFF.

The chain recombines TRBV7-2 with TRBJ2-3; TRBD2 matches 14 bases. The CDR3 is 18 amino acids. In germline, CDR1 is SGHTA, CDR2 FQGNSA. Germline trimming cut 2 bases from V and 4 bases from J; bases unmatched to any gene: 8. CDR3 coding DNA: TGTGCCAGCAGCTTACTCCTTCCGGGACTAGCGGGAGCAGATACGCAGTATTTT. This encodes CASSLLLPGLAGADTQYF.